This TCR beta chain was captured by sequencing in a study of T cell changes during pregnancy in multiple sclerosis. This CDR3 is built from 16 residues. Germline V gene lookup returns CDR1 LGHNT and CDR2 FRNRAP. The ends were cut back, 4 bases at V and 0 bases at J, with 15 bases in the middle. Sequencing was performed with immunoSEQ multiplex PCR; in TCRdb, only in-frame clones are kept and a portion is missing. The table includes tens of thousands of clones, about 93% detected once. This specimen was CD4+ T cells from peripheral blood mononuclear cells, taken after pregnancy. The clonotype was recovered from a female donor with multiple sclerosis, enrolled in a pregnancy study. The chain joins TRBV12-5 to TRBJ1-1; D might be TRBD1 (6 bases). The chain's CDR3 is CASGSPAGTLNTEAFF. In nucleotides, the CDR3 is TGTGCTAGTGGTTCACCAGCCGGGACATTGAACACTGAAGCTTTCTTT.